This TCR beta chain was sequenced for a study of breast tumors, draining lymph nodes, adjacent tissues. Samples came from axillary lymph nodes draining the breast cancer. TCRdb itself ran the multiplex PCR reads through MiXCR, one entry per CDR3 protein. The sample carries tens of thousands of distinct CDR3 sequences, around 29% recorded once. Ten or more counts support this clonotype. V lost 4 bases to trimming and J lost 6 bases, with 16 bases between them. The CDR3 is 14 residues long. The germline V gene has CDR1 MNHEY and CDR2 SMNVEV (reference sequence). The TCR sequence derives from a female donor with breast cancer. Some clones in this sample may be carry-over from other donors' samples. Sequencing input: axillary lymph node tissue. The chain couples TRBV27 to TRBJ2-7; D possibly corresponds to TRBD1 (5 bases). The CDR3 loop reads CASSWGSTWAEQYF. In nucleotides, the CDR3 is TGTGCCAGCAGTTGGGGCTCTACGTGGGCCGAGCAGTACTTC.